Listed below are T cell receptor beta chains from one sample, sequenced in a study of blood T cell repertoires in COVID-19. Clones were sequenced by immunoSEQ multiplex PCR, and TCRdb holds only the in-frame ones, with some missing. This sample yields around 170,000 clones, of which roughly three quarters are seen a single time; approximately 14% belongs to the top ten. Sequenced: PBMCs or T cells enriched from blood (not recorded which). Receptors were obtained from a man aged 60-69 years who had been exposed to COVID-19. Both conserved end residues are trimmed from each CDR3. Each record gives: J gene, V gene, CDR3 protein.

>TRBJ2-7|TRBV5-1
ASSLRDRDYEQY
>TRBJ2-1|TRBV27
ASSQVPLLAGRLREQF
>TRBJ2-2|TRBV11-2
ASSLVPSGRITGELF
>TRBJ2-7|TRBV4-2
ASSQASGTSGSYEQY
>TRBJ1-3|TRBV3-1/TRBV3-2
ASSQDRLSGNTIY
>TRBJ2-7|TRBV27
ASSSDRAYEQY
>TRBJ1-2|TRBV9
ASSITRQGALNYGYT
>TRBJ1-2|TRBV6-5
ASSRGTNYGYT
>TRBJ2-7|TRBV15
ATRMGGDPYEQY
>TRBJ2-3|TRBV15
ATSRDQGQRTDTQY
>TRBJ1-1|TRBV7-2
ASSLGQGTREAF
>TRBJ2-5|TRBV5-1
ASSPDRGETQY
>TRBJ1-4|TRBV5-4
ASSLGDRFNEKLF
>TRBJ2-7|TRBV6-2/TRBV6-3
ASSRTSGRGSYEQY
>TRBJ2-3|TRBV7-9
AGEGGRALDTQY
>TRBJ1-1|TRBV7-2
ASSLGSGAGRGEAF
>TRBJ1-1|TRBV5-4
ASSPRAQTDSVEAF
>TRBJ2-3|TRBV24-1
ATSDPDRVGPDTQY
>TRBJ1-3|TRBV18
ASSLSLTGDYSGNTIY
>TRBJ2-2|TRBV7-2
ASSLYGSGELF
>TRBJ2-1|TRBV9
ASSVATEGNEQF
>TRBJ1-4|TRBV27
ASTPRRSSTNEKLF
>TRBJ1-2|TRBV10-1
ASSEGQGLGYT
>TRBJ2-1|TRBV30
AWTGMGVGNEQF
>TRBJ2-7|TRBV5-1
ASSSPGQGAGEQY
>TRBJ1-5|TRBV21-1
ASSQLFGSNQPQH
>TRBJ2-7|TRBV7-2
ASSFTGTGSGEQY
>TRBJ1-4|TRBV28
ASSRDRGDEKLF
>TRBJ1-4|TRBV5-1
ASRYQTGGDEKLF
>TRBJ1-1|TRBV5-1
ASSLATGATEAF
>TRBJ2-1|TRBV7-2
ASSSRPPTSGGHNEQF
>TRBJ2-1|TRBV12-5
ASGLFLTYNEQF